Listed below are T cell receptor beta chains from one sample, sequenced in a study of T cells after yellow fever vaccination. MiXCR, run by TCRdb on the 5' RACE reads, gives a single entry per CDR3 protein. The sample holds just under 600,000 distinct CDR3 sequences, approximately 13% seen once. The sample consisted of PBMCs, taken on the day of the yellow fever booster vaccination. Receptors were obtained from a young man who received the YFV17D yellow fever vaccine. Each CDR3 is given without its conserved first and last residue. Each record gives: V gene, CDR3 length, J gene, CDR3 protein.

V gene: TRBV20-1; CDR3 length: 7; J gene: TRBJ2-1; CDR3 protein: SAMDEQF
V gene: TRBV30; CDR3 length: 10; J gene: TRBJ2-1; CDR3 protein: AWNPGQGKQF
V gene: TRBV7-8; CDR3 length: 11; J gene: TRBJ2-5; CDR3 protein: ASSLVQQETQY
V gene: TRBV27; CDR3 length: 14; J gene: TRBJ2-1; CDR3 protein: ASALISGGLHNEQF
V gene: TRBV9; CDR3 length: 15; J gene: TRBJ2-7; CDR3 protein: ASSSRDSILTSYEQY
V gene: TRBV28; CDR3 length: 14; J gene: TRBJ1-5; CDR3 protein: ASSSLWGRGVQPQH
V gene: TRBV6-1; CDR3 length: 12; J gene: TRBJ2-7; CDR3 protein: ASTRTSGSAEQY
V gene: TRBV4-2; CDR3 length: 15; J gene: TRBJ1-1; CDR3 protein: ASSQAGDTAANTEAF
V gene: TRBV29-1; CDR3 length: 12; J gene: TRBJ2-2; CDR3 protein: SVPRTGDTGELF
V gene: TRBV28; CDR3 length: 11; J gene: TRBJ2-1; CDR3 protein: ATVAGGRNEQF
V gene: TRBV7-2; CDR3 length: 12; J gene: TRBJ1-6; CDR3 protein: ASSLAVGNSPLH
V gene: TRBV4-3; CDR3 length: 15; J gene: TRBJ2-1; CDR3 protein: ASSQAERELAYNEQF
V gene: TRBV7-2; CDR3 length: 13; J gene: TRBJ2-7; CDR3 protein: ASSQQGQGAYEQY
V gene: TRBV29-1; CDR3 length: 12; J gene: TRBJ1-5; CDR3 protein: SVGTMGSNQPQH
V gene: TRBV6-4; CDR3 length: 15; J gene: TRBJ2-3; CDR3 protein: ASSMTAQAGITDTQY
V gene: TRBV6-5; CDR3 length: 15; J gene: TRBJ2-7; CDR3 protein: ASSYSQDTRDSYEQY
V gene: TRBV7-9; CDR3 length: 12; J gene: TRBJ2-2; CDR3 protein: ASSPLGRNLELF
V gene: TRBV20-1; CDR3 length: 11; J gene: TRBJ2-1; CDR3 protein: SATSGLYNEQF
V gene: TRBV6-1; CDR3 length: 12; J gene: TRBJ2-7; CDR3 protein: ASRPRTGAYEQY
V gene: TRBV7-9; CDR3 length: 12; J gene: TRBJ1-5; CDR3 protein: ASSLDGGPRPQH
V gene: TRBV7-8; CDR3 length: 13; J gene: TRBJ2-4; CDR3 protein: ASSLLGLGKNIQY
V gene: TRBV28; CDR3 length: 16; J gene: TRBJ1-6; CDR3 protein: ASRLSPRGGSYNSPLH
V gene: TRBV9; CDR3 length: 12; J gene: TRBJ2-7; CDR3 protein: ASSPSGGTYEQY
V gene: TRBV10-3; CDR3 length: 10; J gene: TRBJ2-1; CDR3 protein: AISLGGDEQF
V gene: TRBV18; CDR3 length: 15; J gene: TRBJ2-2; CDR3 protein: ASSPSADSPTLAELF
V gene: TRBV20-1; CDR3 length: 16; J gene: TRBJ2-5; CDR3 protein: SAIRLAGLRGLIKTQY
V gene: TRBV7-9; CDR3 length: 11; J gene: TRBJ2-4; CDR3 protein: ASSTRDLNIQY
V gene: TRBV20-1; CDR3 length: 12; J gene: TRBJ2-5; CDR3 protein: SAIPGQGASPQY